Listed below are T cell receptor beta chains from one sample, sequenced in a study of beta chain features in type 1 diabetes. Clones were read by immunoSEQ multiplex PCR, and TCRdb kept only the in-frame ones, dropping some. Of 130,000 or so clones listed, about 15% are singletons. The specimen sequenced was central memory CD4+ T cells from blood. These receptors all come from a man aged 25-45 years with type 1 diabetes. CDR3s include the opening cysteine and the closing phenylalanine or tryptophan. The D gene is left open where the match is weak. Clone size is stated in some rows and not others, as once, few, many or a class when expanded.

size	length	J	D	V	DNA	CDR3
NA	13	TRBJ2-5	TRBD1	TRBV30	TGTGCCTGGACAGGGACAGCCCGAGAGACCCAGTACTTC	CAWTGTARETQYF
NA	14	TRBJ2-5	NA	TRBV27	TGTGCCAGCAGTCTGGGGATGTTTGGGGAGACCCAGTACTTC	CASSLGMFGETQYF
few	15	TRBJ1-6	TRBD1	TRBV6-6	TGTGCCAGCAGCCCGGGGGACAGGGGGCATTCACCCCTCCACTTT	CASSPGDRGHSPLHF
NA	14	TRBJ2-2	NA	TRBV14	TGTGCCAGCAGCCAAGTGTTGAACACCGGGGAGCTGTTTTTT	CASSQVLNTGELFF
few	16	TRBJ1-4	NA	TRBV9	TGTGCCAGCAGCGTAGGCGGGGCCGGTTCGGGGGAAAAACTGTTTTTT	CASSVGGAGSGEKLFF
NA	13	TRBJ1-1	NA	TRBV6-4	TGTGCCAGCAGTGAAGAGGGAGGGACTGAAGCTTTCTTT	CASSEEGGTEAFF
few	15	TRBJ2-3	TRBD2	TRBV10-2	TGCGCCAGCAGTGAGTCTCCTAGCGGGGTCGATACGCAGTATTTT	CASSESPSGVDTQYF
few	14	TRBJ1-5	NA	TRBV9	TGTGCCAGCAGCGTAGAGGGGGGGCGCGAGCCCCAGCATTTT	CASSVEGGREPQHF
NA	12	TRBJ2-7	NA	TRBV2	TGTGCCAGCAGTGGACAGTCCTACGAGCAGTACTTC	CASSGQSYEQYF
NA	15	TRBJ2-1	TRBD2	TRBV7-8	TGTGCCAGCAGCTCGAAAGGACTAGGTTACAATGAGCAGTTCTTC	CASSSKGLGYNEQFF
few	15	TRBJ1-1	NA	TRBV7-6	TGTGCCAGCAGCCCGGGACGGCTGTGGGACTCTGAAGCTTTCTTT	CASSPGRLWDSEAFF
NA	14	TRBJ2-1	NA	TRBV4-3	TGCGCCAGCAGCCAGGGGAACTCCTACAATGAGCAGTTCTTC	CASSQGNSYNEQFF
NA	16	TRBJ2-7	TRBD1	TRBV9	TGTGCCAGCAGCTACGGGACAGGGGGCGAGCTCTGCGAGCAGTACTTC	CASSYGTGGELCEQYF
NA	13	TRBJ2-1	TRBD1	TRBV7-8	TGTGCCAGCAGCTCGACAGGGAATGGCGAGCAGTTCTTC	CASSSTGNGEQFF
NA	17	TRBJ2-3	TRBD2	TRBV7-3	TGTGCCAGCAGCCCTAGGACTAGCGGGGGGGCCGCAGATACGCAGTATTTT	CASSPRTSGGAADTQYF
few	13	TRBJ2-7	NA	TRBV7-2	TGTGCCAGCAGCCCGTATATTACCTACGAGCAGTACTTC	CASSPYITYEQYF
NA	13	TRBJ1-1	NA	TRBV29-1	TGCAGCGTTGTTTGGGGCATGAACACTGAAGCTTTCTTT	CSVVWGMNTEAFF
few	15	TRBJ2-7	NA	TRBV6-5	TGTGCCAGCAGTTACTCGTGGGCTCAAGCCTACGAGCAGTACTTC	CASSYSWAQAYEQYF
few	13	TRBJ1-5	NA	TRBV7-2	TGTGCCAGCACACAGGGTAGCAATCAGCCCCAGCATTTT	CASTQGSNQPQHF
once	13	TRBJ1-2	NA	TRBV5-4	TGTGCCAGCAGCTTGGACCAGGGCAGGGGCTACACCTTC	CASSLDQGRGYTF
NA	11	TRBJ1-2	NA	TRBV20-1	TGCAGTGCTCATCGGAGGGATGGCTACACCTTC	CSAHRRDGYTF
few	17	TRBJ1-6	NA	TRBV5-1	TGCGCCAGCAGCTTGGGGACACCCGGGGCAGGGGCTTCACCCCTCCACTTT	CASSLGTPGAGASPLHF
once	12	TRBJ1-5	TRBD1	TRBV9	TGTGCCAGCAGCCGTGGACAGGCGCCCCAGCATTTT	CASSRGQAPQHF
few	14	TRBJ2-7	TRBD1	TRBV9	TGTGCCAGCAGCGAAGGGACAGGGGACTACGAGCAGTACTTC	CASSEGTGDYEQYF
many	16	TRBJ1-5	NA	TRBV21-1	TGTGCCAGCAGCACCCACATTGACAGGGGGAATCAGCCCCAGCATTTT	CASSTHIDRGNQPQHF
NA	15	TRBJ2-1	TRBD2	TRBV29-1	TGCAGCGTTGAAGATCTAACTAGCGGGGGGAATGAGCAGTTCTTC	CSVEDLTSGGNEQFF
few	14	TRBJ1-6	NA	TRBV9	TGTGCCAGCAGCGGATCAGGATATAATTCACCCCTCCACTTT	CASSGSGYNSPLHF
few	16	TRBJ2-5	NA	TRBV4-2	TGTGCCAGCAGCCAAGATAGGATGCCAGGGGACGAGACCCAGTACTTC	CASSQDRMPGDETQYF
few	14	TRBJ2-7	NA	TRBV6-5	TGTGCCAGCAGTTACTCGATGGTAGTTTACGAGCAGTACTTC	CASSYSMVVYEQYF
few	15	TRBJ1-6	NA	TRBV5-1	TGCGCCAGCAGCTTGGCCGGCGGTCATAATTCACCCCTCCACTTT	CASSLAGGHNSPLHF
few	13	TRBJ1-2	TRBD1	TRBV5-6	TGTGCCAGCAGCCCTGGGACAGCCCTGGGCTACACCTTC	CASSPGTALGYTF
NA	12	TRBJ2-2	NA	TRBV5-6	TGTGCCAGCAGCGTGGACCCCACGCGGCTGTTTTTT	CASSVDPTRLFF